The entry that follows covers one T cell receptor (beta chain) sequence. Its matching antigen is unknown. Trimming removed 6 bases from V and 1 base from J; junction bases left unmatched: 3. Germline CDR1 is MNHNY and CDR2 is SVGAGI (reference sequence). This CDR3 is 14 amino acids long. With sequencing, the targeted depth ranged from 1 in 200,000 to 1 in 1 million T cells. Method: immunoSEQ multiplex PCR; TCRdb's copy keeps in-frame clones and lacks some. Of around 30,000 clones in the sample, roughly 57% are singletons; the top ten hold around 5%. This entry is derived from a study of cytotoxic CD8 clonotypes in ibrutinib-treated CLL. General study findings and limits: Circulating CD8+ T-cell counts were tracked by baseline clonality, which exceeded that of age-matched healthy donors. Clonality increased with ibrutinib response but returned toward baseline at progression.

The material was PBMCs, obtained before ibrutinib treatment. This TCR was recovered from a human donor with chronic lymphocytic leukemia. This chain links TRBV6-6 with TRBJ2-3, with 8 nucleotides matching TRBD2. The CDR3 loop reads CASSETSGTDTQYF. The CDR3 bases are TGTGCCAGCAGCGAGACTAGCGGCACAGATACGCAGTATTTT.